The clone carrying this T cell receptor beta chain came up a few times. The V end lost 3 bases, the J end lost 8 bases, and 13 bases lay between the germline ends. The germline gives CDR1 LNHDA, CDR2 SQIVND (reference sequence). The CDR3 runs 14 residues. This record comes from a study of blood T cell repertoires in COVID-19. Sequencing used immunoSEQ multiplex PCR; TCRdb keeps in-frame clones, though not all of them. The sample includes about 250,000 clones, approximately 79% of them seen just once. The specimen was peripheral blood. The receptor was derived from a woman in her thirties or forties with active or convalescent COVID-19. V gene TRBV19 combines with J gene TRBJ1-4; a possible D gene is TRBD1 (5 bases). The CDR3 region is CASSIRGGREKLFF. CDR3 DNA sequence: TGTGCCAGTAGTATTCGCGGGGGGAGAGAAAAACTGTTTTTT.